This TCR beta chain came from a study of post-analysis software for immune sequencing data. Unique-molecular-identifier-tagged TCR beta cDNA libraries were used. Each CDR3 protein is one row after TCRdb ran MiXCR on the PCR reads. Among 650,000 to 850,000 distinct CDR3 sequences listed, under 70% were seen once. The sequence derives from a girl aged 5 to 17 with multiple sclerosis. The sequencing sample was made of blood.

The CDR3 bases are TGCGCCAGCAGCCGGAATAGCGGGCGGGGTGAGCAGTTCTTC. Its protein is CASSRNSGRGEQFF. The V and J genes are TRBV4-1 and TRBJ2-1; 7 nucleotides align to TRBD2. CDR1 and CDR2 from the germline V gene are MGHRA and YSYEKL. The CDR3 is made up of 14 amino acids. V lost 4 bases and J lost 9; bases outside the gene matches: 9.